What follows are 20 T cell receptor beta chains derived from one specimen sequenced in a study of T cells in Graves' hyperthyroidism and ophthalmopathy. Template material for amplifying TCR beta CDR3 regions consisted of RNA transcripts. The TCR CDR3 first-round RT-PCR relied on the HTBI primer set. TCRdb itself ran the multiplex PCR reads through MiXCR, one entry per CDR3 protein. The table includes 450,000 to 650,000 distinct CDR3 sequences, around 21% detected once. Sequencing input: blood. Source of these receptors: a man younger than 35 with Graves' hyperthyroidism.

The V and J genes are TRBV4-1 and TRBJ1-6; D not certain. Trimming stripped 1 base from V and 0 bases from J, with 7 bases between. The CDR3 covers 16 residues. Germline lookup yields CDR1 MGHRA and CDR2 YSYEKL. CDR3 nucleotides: TGCGCCAGCAGCCAAGTGACACACTCCTATAATTCACCCCTCCACTTT. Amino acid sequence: CASSQVTHSYNSPLHF.

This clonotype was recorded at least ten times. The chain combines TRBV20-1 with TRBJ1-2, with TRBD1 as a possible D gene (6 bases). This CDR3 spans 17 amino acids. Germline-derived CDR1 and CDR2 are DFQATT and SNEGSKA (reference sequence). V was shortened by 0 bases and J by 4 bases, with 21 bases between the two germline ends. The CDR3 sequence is CSARDPRGDPRGYGYTF. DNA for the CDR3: TGCAGTGCTAGAGATCCTAGGGGGGACCCCCGCGGCTATGGCTACACCTTC.

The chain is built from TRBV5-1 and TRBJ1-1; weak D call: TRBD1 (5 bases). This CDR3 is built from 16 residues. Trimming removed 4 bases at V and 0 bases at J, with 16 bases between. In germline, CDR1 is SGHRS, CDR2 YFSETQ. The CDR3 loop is CASSPRVRQLNTEAFF. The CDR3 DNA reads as TGCGCCAGCAGCCCGAGGGTGCGACAGTTGAACACTGAAGCTTTCTTT.

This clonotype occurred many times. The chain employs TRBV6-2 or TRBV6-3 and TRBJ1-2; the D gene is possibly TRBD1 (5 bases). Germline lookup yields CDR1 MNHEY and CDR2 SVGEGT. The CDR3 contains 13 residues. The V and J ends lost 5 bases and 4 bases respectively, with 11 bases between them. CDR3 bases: TGTGCCAGCAGTCATGGGGGGATCTATGGCTACACCTTC. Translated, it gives CASSHGGIYGYTF.

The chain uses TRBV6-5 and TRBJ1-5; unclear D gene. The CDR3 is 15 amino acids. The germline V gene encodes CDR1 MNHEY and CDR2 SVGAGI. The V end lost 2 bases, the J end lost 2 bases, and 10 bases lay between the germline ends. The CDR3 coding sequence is TGTGCCAGCAGTTACGTGGGTATAGGCAATCAGCCCCAGCATTTT. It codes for CASSYVGIGNQPQHF.

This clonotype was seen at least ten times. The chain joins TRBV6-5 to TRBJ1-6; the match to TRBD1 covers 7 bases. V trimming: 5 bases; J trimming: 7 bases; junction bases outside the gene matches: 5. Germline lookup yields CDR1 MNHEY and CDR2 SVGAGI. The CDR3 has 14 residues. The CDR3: CASSNRGQNSPLHF. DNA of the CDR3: TGTGCCAGCAGTAACAGGGGTCAGAATTCACCCCTCCACTTT.

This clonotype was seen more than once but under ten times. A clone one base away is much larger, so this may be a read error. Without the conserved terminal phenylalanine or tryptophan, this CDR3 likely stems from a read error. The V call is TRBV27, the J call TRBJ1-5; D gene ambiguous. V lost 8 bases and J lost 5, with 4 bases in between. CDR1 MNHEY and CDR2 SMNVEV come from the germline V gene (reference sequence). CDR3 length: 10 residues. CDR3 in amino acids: CASGDQPQHL. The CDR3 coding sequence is TGTGCCAGCGGGGATCAGCCCCAGCATCTT.

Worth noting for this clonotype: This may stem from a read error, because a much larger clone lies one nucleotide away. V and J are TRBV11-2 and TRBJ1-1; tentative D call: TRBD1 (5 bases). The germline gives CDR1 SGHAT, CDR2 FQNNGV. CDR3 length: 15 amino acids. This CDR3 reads CASSLGTSGYTETFF. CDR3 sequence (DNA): TGTGCCAGCAGCTTGGGGACCTCGGGGTACACTGAAACTTTCTTT.

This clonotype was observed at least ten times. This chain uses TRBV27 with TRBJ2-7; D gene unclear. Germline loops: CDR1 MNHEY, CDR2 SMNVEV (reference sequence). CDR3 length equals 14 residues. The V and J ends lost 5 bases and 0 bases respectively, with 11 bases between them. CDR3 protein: CASSPRGPSYEQYF. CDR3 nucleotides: TGTGCCAGCAGTCCACGAGGCCCCTCCTACGAGCAGTACTTC.

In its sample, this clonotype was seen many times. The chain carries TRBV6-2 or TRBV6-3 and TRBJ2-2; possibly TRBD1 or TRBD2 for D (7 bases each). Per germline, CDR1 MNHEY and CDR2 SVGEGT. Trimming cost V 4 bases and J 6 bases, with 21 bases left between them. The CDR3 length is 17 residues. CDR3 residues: CASSLSEGAREAGELFF. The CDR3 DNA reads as TGTGCCAGCAGTTTGTCGGAGGGGGCTCGGGAGGCCGGGGAGCTGTTTTTT.

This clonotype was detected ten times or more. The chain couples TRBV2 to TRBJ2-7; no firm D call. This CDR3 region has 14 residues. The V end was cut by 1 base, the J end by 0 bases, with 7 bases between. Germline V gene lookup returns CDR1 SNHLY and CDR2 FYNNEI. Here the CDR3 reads CASSEETVSYEQYF. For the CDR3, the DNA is TGTGCCAGCAGTGAAGAAACTGTCTCCTACGAGCAGTACTTC.

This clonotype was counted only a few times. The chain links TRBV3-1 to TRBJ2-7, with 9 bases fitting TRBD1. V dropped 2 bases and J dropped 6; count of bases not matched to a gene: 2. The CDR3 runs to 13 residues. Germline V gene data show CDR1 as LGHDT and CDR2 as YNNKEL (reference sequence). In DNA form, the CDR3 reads TGTGCCAGCAGCCAAATGACAGGGGGCGAGCAGTACTTC. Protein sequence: CASSQMTGGEQYF.

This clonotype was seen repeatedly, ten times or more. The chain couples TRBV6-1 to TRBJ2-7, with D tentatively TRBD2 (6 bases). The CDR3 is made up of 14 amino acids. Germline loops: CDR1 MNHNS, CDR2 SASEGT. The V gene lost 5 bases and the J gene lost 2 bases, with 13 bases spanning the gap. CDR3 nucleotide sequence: TGTGCCAGCAGTCAACCCGGGACTCCCTACGAGCAGTACTTC. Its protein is CASSQPGTPYEQYF.

This CDR3 reads CASSSQVVGTGELFF. The DNA of the CDR3 is TGTGCCAGCAGCTCCCAGGTAGTCGGCACCGGGGAGCTGTTTTTT. The gene calls are TRBV5-5 and TRBJ2-2; the D is unclear. Between the trimmed V and J ends, which lost 3 bases and 4 bases, there was a span of 13 bases. CDR1 and CDR2 (germline): SGHKS, YYEKEE (reference sequence). The CDR3 runs 15 residues.

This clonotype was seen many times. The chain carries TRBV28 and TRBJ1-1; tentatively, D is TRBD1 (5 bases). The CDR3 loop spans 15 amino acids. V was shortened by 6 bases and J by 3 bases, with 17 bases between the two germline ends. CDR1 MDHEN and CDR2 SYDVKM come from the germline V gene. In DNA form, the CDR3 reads TGTGCCAGCAGGCCCATGGGGGGTTATCACACTGAAGCTTTCTTT. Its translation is CASRPMGGYHTEAFF.

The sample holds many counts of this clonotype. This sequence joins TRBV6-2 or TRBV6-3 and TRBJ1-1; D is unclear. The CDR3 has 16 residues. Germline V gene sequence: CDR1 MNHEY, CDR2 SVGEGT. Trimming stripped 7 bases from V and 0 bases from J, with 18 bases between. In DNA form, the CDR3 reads TGTGCCAGCACTTTGGGTCCCTGGGGTATGAACACTGAAGCTTTCTTT. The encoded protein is CASTLGPWGMNTEAFF.

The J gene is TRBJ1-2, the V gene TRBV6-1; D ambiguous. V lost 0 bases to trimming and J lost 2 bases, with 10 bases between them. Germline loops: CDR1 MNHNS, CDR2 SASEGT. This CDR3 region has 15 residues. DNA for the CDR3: TGTGCCAGCAGTGAAGCGTACGGGGTAAACTATGGCTACACCTTC. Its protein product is CASSEAYGVNYGYTF.

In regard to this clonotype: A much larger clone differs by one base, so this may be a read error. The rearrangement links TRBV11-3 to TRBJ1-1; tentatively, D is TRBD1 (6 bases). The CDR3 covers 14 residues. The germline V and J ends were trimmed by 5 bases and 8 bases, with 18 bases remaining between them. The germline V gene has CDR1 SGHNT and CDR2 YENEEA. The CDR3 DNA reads TGTGCCAGCAGCCAACAGGGCCATGCAGGCGAAGCTTTCTTT. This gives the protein CASSQQGHAGEAFF.

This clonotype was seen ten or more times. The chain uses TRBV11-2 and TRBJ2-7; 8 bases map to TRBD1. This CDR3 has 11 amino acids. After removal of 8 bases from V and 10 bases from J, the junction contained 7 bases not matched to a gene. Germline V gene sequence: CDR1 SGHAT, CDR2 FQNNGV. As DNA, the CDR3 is TGTGCCAGCGAAACAGGGGGACAACAGTACTTC. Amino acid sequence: CASETGGQQYF.

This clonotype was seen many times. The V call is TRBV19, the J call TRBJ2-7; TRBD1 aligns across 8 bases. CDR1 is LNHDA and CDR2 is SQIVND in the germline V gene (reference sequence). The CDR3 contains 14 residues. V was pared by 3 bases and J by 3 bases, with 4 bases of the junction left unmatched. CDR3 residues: CASSMAGQGYEQYF. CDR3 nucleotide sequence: TGTGCCAGTAGTATGGCAGGACAGGGCTACGAGCAGTACTTC. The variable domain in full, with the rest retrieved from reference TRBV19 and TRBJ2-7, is DGGITQSPKYLFRKEGQNVTLSCEQNLNHDAMYWYRQDPGQGLRLIYYSQIVNDFQKGDIAEGYSVSREKKESFPLTVTSAQKNPTAFYLCASSMAGQGYEQYFGPGTRLTVT.